The 28 T cell receptor beta chains reported below all come from one sample, sequenced in a study of blood T cell repertoires in COVID-19 (TCRdb year 2020). Libraries were made using the immunoSEQ multiplex PCR assay. TCRdb stores this immuneACCESS table with in-frame sequences only. Part of the clones is absent; in the studies checked, under half of the shortfall reflects unresolved V genes, and no reason is known for the rest. Within this sample are some 150,000 clones, with more than 80% of them counted one time only. 15% of the sample goes to the ten largest clones. The sample consisted of peripheral blood. These receptors all stem from a woman in her thirties or forties with acute or convalescent COVID-19.

The gene calls are TRBV15 and TRBJ1-1, with TRBD1 matching over 7 bases. There are 13 residues in the CDR3. Germline-derived CDR1 and CDR2 are LNHNV and YYDKDF (reference sequence). Trimming removed 7 bases from V and 1 base from J; junction bases left unmatched: 3. CDR3 in amino acids: CATMTGWNTEAFF. In DNA, the CDR3 is TGTGCCACCATGACAGGGTGGAACACTGAAGCTTTCTTT.

This clone was recorded once. The gene calls are TRBV9 and TRBJ2-1, with 9 bases matching TRBD2. After removal of 0 bases from V and 7 bases from J, the junction contained 8 bases not matched to a gene. Germline V gene data show CDR1 as SGDLS and CDR2 as YYNGEE. The CDR3 has 16 residues. The CDR3 nucleotides read TGTGCCAGCAGCGTAGATGCGGGAGGGACGGGGAATGAGCAGTTCTTC. It specifies CASSVDAGGTGNEQFF.

DNA for the CDR3: TGTGCCAGCAGTGAAGCGCTTCGGGGAATCGGAAACACCATATATTTT. This gives the protein CASSEALRGIGNTIYF. The chain employs TRBV2 and TRBJ1-3; D gene ambiguous. Trimming pared 0 bases from V and 4 bases from J, leaving 13 bases between. The length of the CDR3 is 16 residues. Germline lookup yields CDR1 SNHLY and CDR2 FYNNEI.

The chain carries TRBV5-1 and TRBJ1-2, with D possibly TRBD1 on 5 matching bases. V was shortened by 0 bases and J by 2 bases, with 8 bases between the two germline ends. Germline lookup yields CDR1 SGHRS and CDR2 YFSETQ. The CDR3 is 14 residues long. CDR3 loop: CASSLDTGNYGYTF. The CDR3 DNA reads TGCGCCAGCAGCTTGGATACAGGAAACTATGGCTACACCTTC.

The chain joins TRBV4-1 to TRBJ2-2; 7 bases are shared with TRBD1. Germline loops: CDR1 MGHRA, CDR2 YSYEKL. V trimming: 3 bases; J trimming: 1 base; junction bases outside the gene matches: 5. CDR3 length: 16 residues. The CDR3 sequence: CASSHKTGMNTGELFF. As DNA, the CDR3 is TGCGCCAGCAGCCATAAGACAGGGATGAACACCGGGGAGCTGTTTTTT.

V gene TRBV5-1 combines with J gene TRBJ1-1; D is unclear. Germline values: CDR1 SGHRS, CDR2 YFSETQ. The CDR3 spans 14 residues. Trimming shortened V by 0 bases and J by 4 bases, and 10 bases separated the two germline ends. CDR3 DNA sequence: TGCGCCAGCAGCTTGGTTGCCGGCGGCACTGAAGCTTTCTTT. It codes for CASSLVAGGTEAFF.

The chain uses TRBV14 and TRBJ1-1; no clear D gene. V dropped 3 bases and J dropped 4 bases, with 15 bases sitting between them. Germline CDR1 SGHDN, CDR2 FVKESK. There are 15 residues in the CDR3. CDR3 region: CASSQVPLYGTEAFF. The CDR3 DNA is TGTGCCAGCAGCCAGGTCCCACTCTACGGCACTGAAGCTTTCTTT.

This rearrangement joins TRBV5-6 to TRBJ1-4, with TRBD1 matching 8 bases. Germline V CDR1 and CDR2: SGHDT, YYEEEE. J lost 4 bases, V lost 4 bases, and 6 bases had no gene match. The CDR3 spans 15 residues. The CDR3 region has the DNA TGTGCCAGCAGCCAGGGGGCAGGCCTTAATGAAAAACTGTTTTTT. Protein: CASSQGAGLNEKLFF.

There are a few counts of this clone. The chain is built from TRBV29-1 and TRBJ1-1, with D unclear. V dropped 3 bases and J dropped 6 bases, with 20 bases sitting between them. CDR1 SQVTM and CDR2 ANQGSEA come from the germline V gene. The CDR3 runs to 15 residues. The CDR3 nucleotides are TGCAGCGTTGATACGTTCCGGGGAGTTTCTGCTGAAGCTTTCTTT. This translates into CSVDTFRGVSAEAFF.

The chain carries TRBV2 and TRBJ1-5; no clear D gene. The length of the CDR3 is 13 residues. Trimming shortened V by 7 bases and J by 5 bases, and 12 bases separated the two germline ends. Germline V lookup: CDR1 SNHLY, CDR2 FYNNEI. CDR3 sequence: CASNDWRDQPQHF. In DNA form, the CDR3 reads TGTGCCAGCAATGATTGGAGGGATCAGCCCCAGCATTTT.

The chain uses TRBV6-5 and TRBJ2-1; 7 nucleotides align to TRBD2. This CDR3 spans 15 amino acids. Germline trimming cut 7 bases from V and 5 bases from J; bases unmatched to any gene: 11. Germline CDR1 MNHEY, CDR2 SVGAGI. DNA of the CDR3: TGTGCCAGCACGGAGATGCGGGAGAATAACAATGAGCAGTTCTTC. It encodes CASTEMRENNNEQFF.

The J gene is TRBJ1-5, the V gene TRBV7-9, with TRBD1 as a possible D gene (6 bases). The V gene lost 1 base and the J gene lost 2 bases, with 9 bases spanning the gap. Germline loops: CDR1 SEHNR, CDR2 FQNEAQ (reference sequence). This CDR3 has 15 amino acids. CDR3 sequence: CASSLDRVGNQPQHF. The DNA for the CDR3 is TGTGCCAGCAGCTTAGACAGGGTAGGCAATCAGCCCCAGCATTTT.

This chain connects TRBV9 to TRBJ1-6; 7 bases line up with TRBD1. After removal of 3 bases from V and 9 bases from J, the junction contained 6 bases not matched to a gene. Germline values: CDR1 SGDLS, CDR2 YYNGEE. The CDR3 totals 14 residues. The CDR3 coding sequence is TGTGCCAGCAGCGACCGACAGGGACCTTCACCCCTCCACTTT. This gives the protein CASSDRQGPSPLHF.

J is TRBJ2-3 and V is TRBV5-6, with D perhaps TRBD2 (5 bases). The V end was cut by 4 bases, the J end by 4 bases, with 7 bases between. This CDR3 region has 12 residues. Germline loops: CDR1 SGHDT, CDR2 YYEEEE. The DNA of the CDR3 is TGTGCCAGCAGCGGACTGCCAGATACGCAGTATTTT. Protein: CASSGLPDTQYF.

This clone was found once. The V call is TRBV7-8, the J call TRBJ2-1, with 8 bases lining up with TRBD2. The CDR3 has 14 residues. V shed 3 bases, J shed 2 bases, and the junction held 0 bases outside the gene matches. The germline gives CDR1 SGHVS, CDR2 FQNEAQ. CDR3 in DNA: TGTGCCAGCAGCTTGGGACTAGCCTACAATGAGCAGTTCTTC. This sequence encodes CASSLGLAYNEQFF.

The V gene is TRBV5-8, the J gene TRBJ1-2; 10 nucleotides align to TRBD1. The CDR3 runs 14 residues. Germline lookup yields CDR1 SGHTS and CDR2 YDEGEE. V lost 4 bases, J lost 7 bases, and 7 bases stayed unmatched. In DNA, the CDR3 is TGTGCCAGCAGCCTGACAGGGGGCCGCCTTGGCTACACCTTC. Protein sequence: CASSLTGGRLGYTF. Complete variable domain (other parts from reference TRBV5-8 and TRBJ1-2): EAGVTQSPTHLIKTRGQQATLRCSPISGHTSVYWYQQALGLGLQFLLWYDEGEERNRGNFPPRFSGRQFPNYSSELNVNALELEDSALYLCASSLTGGRLGYTFGSGTRLTVV.

V usage is TRBV10-3 and J usage is TRBJ1-1; D perhaps matches TRBD1 (6 bases). The V gene's germline CDR1 is ENHRY and CDR2 SYGVKD. The CDR3 runs 15 residues. V lost 0 bases to trimming and J lost 0 bases, with 8 bases between them. This chain's CDR3 is CAISESRGMNTEAFF. The CDR3 DNA sequence: TGTGCCATCAGTGAGTCAAGGGGGATGAACACTGAAGCTTTCTTT.

The chain recombines TRBV5-1 with TRBJ1-6; D not resolved. The length of the CDR3 is 15 residues. CDR1 and CDR2 (germline): SGHRS, YFSETQ. Between the trimmed V and J ends, which lost 1 base and 5 bases, there was a span of 10 bases. The DNA of the CDR3 is TGCGCCAGCAGCTTGACGGGTTTGAATAATTCACCCCTCCACTTT. Its translation is CASSLTGLNNSPLHF.

This chain links TRBV6-5 with TRBJ1-4; D unclear. This CDR3 has 13 amino acids. Trimming removed 7 bases at V and 8 bases at J, with 14 bases between. CDR1 MNHEY and CDR2 SVGAGI come from the germline V gene. CDR3 nucleotide sequence: TGTGCCAGCACCCGGAGCGGAGGAGAAAAACTGTTTTTT. It encodes CASTRSGGEKLFF.

V gene TRBV11-3 combines with J gene TRBJ2-1; 11 positions match TRBD2. J lost 4 bases, V lost 0 bases, and 8 bases had no gene match. CDR1 is SGHNT, CDR2 YENEEA, per germline. This CDR3 comprises 18 residues. CDR3 in DNA: TGTGCCAGCAGCTTAGATTTACTAGCGGGAGTGGGGTACAATGAGCAGTTCTTC. Amino acid sequence: CASSLDLLAGVGYNEQFF. Combining the CDR3 with reference TRBV11-3 and TRBJ2-1 gives the whole variable domain EAGVVQSPRYKIIEKKQPVAFWCNPISGHNTLYWYLQNLGQGPELLIRYENEEAVDDSQLPKDRFSAERLKGVDSTLKIQPAELGDSAVYLCASSLDLLAGVGYNEQFFGPGTRLTVL.

The V call is TRBV18, the J call TRBJ1-1; possibly TRBD1 for D (6 bases). This CDR3 spans 14 amino acids. The V gene's germline CDR1 is KGHSH and CDR2 LQKENI. The germline V and J ends were trimmed by 4 bases and 3 bases, with 12 bases remaining between them. The DNA of the CDR3 is TGTGCCAGCTCACTACAACAGGGCGACACTGAAGCTTTCTTT. Translated, it gives CASSLQQGDTEAFF.

The genes are TRBV2 and TRBJ2-5; TRBD1 aligns across 12 bases. There are 16 residues in the CDR3. Germline V gene lookup returns CDR1 SNHLY and CDR2 FYNNEI. After removal of 4 bases from V and 5 bases from J, the junction contained 8 bases not matched to a gene. The CDR3 reads CASSVTGTGGGETQYF. CDR3 DNA sequence: TGTGCCAGCAGTGTCACCGGGACAGGGGGCGGGGAGACCCAGTACTTC.

The rearrangement joins TRBV5-1 to TRBJ2-5; D possibly corresponds to TRBD2 (6 bases). Trimming removed 0 bases at V and 5 bases at J, with 20 bases between. CDR3 size: 17 residues. Germline assignment: CDR1 SGHRS and CDR2 YFSETQ. CDR3 in DNA: TGCGCCAGCAGCTTGGCCGCGGGAACGGGACTTGGGGAGACCCAGTACTTC. Amino acids: CASSLAAGTGLGETQYF.

A single count supports this clone. The rearrangement links TRBV24-1 to TRBJ2-1; perhaps TRBD1 as D (5 bases). V was cut by 2 bases and J by 9 bases, with 16 bases left in between. The CDR3 is 15 amino acids. Germline loops: CDR1 KGHDR, CDR2 SFDVKD. Written as DNA, the CDR3 is TGTGCCACCAGTGATTCCCTAGGCAGGGATAGTGAGCAGTTCTTC. It yields the protein CATSDSLGRDSEQFF.

The chain links TRBV5-1 to TRBJ2-2, with a possible D match to TRBD1 (6 bases). V lost 0 bases, J lost 4 bases, and 7 bases lay in between. CDR1 SGHRS and CDR2 YFSETQ come from the germline V gene. CDR3 length: 14 amino acids. DNA of the CDR3: TGCGCCAGCAGCTTGGAAGGGGGCACCGGGGAGCTGTTTTTT. This encodes CASSLEGGTGELFF.

The V call is TRBV2, the J call TRBJ1-1; D uncertain. The CDR3 spans 14 residues. Trimming took off 7 bases at V and 5 bases at J, with 17 bases between the two ends. From germline, CDR1 is SNHLY and CDR2 FYNNEI. The DNA for the CDR3 is TGTGCCAGCACCGAACAGAACTTACTTACTGAAGCTTTCTTT. This encodes CASTEQNLLTEAFF.

This chain links TRBV5-1 with TRBJ1-6; 7 nucleotides line up with TRBD1. This CDR3 is built from 16 residues. The V segment lost 2 bases and the J segment 5 bases; nucleotides outside the gene matches: 7. Per germline, CDR1 SGHRS and CDR2 YFSETQ. Written as DNA, the CDR3 is TGCGCCAGCAGCTTCCACGAGGGACAGAATAATTCACCCCTCCACTTT. Translating it yields CASSFHEGQNNSPLHF.

This clone was seen a few times. The chain uses TRBV7-3 and TRBJ2-2; D not certain. The CDR3 is made up of 13 amino acids. In germline, CDR1 is SGHTA, CDR2 FQGTGA. Trimming pared 5 bases from V and 3 bases from J, leaving 7 bases between. The DNA for the CDR3 is TGTGCCAGCAGCCGTCCCCACACCGGGGAGCTGTTTTTT. Amino acid sequence: CASSRPHTGELFF.